This passage covers 11 T cell receptor beta chains from one sample sequenced in a study of tumor T cells in aggressive B-cell lymphoma. Only in-frame clones appear in the TCRdb table, and some are missing; sequencing was by immunoSEQ multiplex PCR. Of about 3,300 clones in the sample, roughly nine tenths were seen once. Input material: tumor tissue. Receptor source: an adult with diffuse large B cell lymphoma.

The rearrangement uses TRBV19 and TRBJ2-1; 10 bases match TRBD2. The CDR3 has 19 residues. Germline loops: CDR1 LNHDA, CDR2 SQIVND (reference sequence). V lost 4 bases to trimming and J lost 2 bases; unmatched junction nucleotides: 14. The CDR3 coding sequence is TGTGCCAGTAGTAGTATAATCCTAGCGGGAGAAGGGGCCTACAATGAGCAGTTCTTC. It yields the protein CASSSIILAGEGAYNEQFF.

This clone was observed a handful of times. The sample holds other DNA sequences that translate to the same CDR3. The V gene is TRBV20-1, the J gene TRBJ1-2, with D perhaps TRBD1 (6 bases). The V gene's germline CDR1 is DFQATT and CDR2 SNEGSKA (reference sequence). The CDR3 contains 11 residues. The V gene lost 5 bases and the J gene lost 8 bases, with 12 bases spanning the gap. CDR3 bases: TGCAGTGCTCGGACAGATCGCGGCTACACCTTC. Residues: CSARTDRGYTF.

This clone showed up just a few times. This chain connects TRBV28 to TRBJ2-1; unclear D gene. CDR3 length equals 12 residues. V was clipped by 6 bases and J by 7 bases, with 10 bases between them. The germline V gene has CDR1 MDHEN and CDR2 SYDVKM. As DNA, the CDR3 is TGTGCCAGCAGCCCCGGTGTGAATGAGCAGTTCTTC. Its protein product is CASSPGVNEQFF.

In this sample, this clone turned up once. The chain recombines TRBV5-1 with TRBJ2-7; 9 bases agree with TRBD1. The CDR3 loop spans 12 amino acids. Per the germline V gene, CDR1 is SGHRS and CDR2 is YFSETQ. The junction had 4 bases not matched to a gene; V was cut back by 7 bases and J by 5 bases. The CDR3: CASGDREDEQYF. The CDR3 coding sequence is TGCGCCAGCGGGGACAGGGAAGACGAGCAGTACTTC. Looking up the rest from reference TRBV5-1 and TRBJ2-7 gives the full variable domain: KAGVTQTPRYLIKTRGQQVTLSCSPISGHRSVSWYQQTPGQGLQFLFEYFSETQRNKGNFPGRFSGRQFSNSRSEMNVSTLELGDSALYLCASGDREDEQYFGPGTRLTVT.

This chain links TRBV5-1 with TRBJ2-3, with unresolved D. V was clipped by 0 bases and J by 0 bases, with 8 bases between them. CDR3 length: 15 residues. In germline, CDR1 is SGHRS, CDR2 YFSETQ. CDR3 coding DNA: TGCGCCAGCAGCTTGGCCCCAGCGAGCACAGATACGCAGTATTTT. Its protein is CASSLAPASTDTQYF.

The CDR3, as DNA: TGTGCCACCAGTAGCGGGATCGACGGGGAGACCCAGTACTTC. It codes for CATSSGIDGETQYF. The chain links TRBV11-2 to TRBJ2-5; 8 bases are shared with TRBD2. With 10 bases clipped from V and 5 bases from J, the junction kept 12 bases outside the gene matches. CDR3 length equals 14 residues. In germline, CDR1 is SGHAT, CDR2 FQNNGV.

The V call is TRBV29-1, the J call TRBJ1-1; 11 nucleotides agree with TRBD1. V lost 5 bases, J lost 6 bases, and 8 bases stayed unmatched. The CDR3 is 14 residues long. The germline CDR1 and CDR2 sequences are SQVTM and ANQGSEA. The CDR3 sequence is CSVKIRDRGAEAFF. In DNA, the CDR3 is TGCAGCGTTAAAATTCGGGACAGGGGGGCTGAAGCTTTCTTT.

The chain combines TRBV18 with TRBJ2-2; 7 bases agree with TRBD2. This CDR3 region has 14 residues. Germline V gene data show CDR1 as KGHSH and CDR2 as LQKENI. V lost 6 bases and J lost 1; bases outside the gene matches: 2. In DNA form, the CDR3 reads TGTGCCAGCTCCCCTAGCGGGAACACCGGGGAGCTGTTTTTT. Residues: CASSPSGNTGELFF. Variable domain in full (rest from reference TRBV18 and TRBJ2-2): NAGVMQNPRHLVRRRGQEARLRCSPMKGHSHVYWYRQLPEEGLKFMVYLQKENIIDESGMPKERFSAEFPKEGPSILRIQQVVRGDSAAYFCASSPSGNTGELFFGEGSRLTVL.

This chain joins TRBV9 and TRBJ2-7, with TRBD2 identical over 7 bases. Germline CDR1 reads SGDLS; CDR2 reads YYNGEE. This CDR3 has 15 amino acids. J gave up 3 bases and V 4 bases, and 10 bases lay outside the gene matches. CDR3 DNA sequence: TGTGCCAGCAGCCCGACGGCGGGAGCCGACTACGAGCAGTACTTC. This gives the protein CASSPTAGADYEQYF.

V gene TRBV11-2 combines with J gene TRBJ2-5; D might be TRBD1 (6 bases). CDR3 length equals 17 residues. Trimming removed 1 base at V and 5 bases at J, with 20 bases between. The germline gives CDR1 SGHAT, CDR2 FQNNGV. CDR3 protein: CASSLVGGGSLRETQYF. DNA for the CDR3: TGTGCCAGCAGCTTAGTAGGGGGTGGGAGTCTCAGGGAGACCCAGTACTTC.

The chain joins TRBV29-1 to TRBJ2-1, with D possibly TRBD2 on 6 matching bases. From germline, CDR1 is SQVTM and CDR2 ANQGSEA. This CDR3 is built from 14 residues. The ends were cut back, 3 bases at V and 11 bases at J, with 20 bases in the middle. CDR3 nucleotides: TGCAGCGTTGATTGGCTGGGGGGTTCGGTGAAGCAGTTCTTC. Amino acids: CSVDWLGGSVKQFF.